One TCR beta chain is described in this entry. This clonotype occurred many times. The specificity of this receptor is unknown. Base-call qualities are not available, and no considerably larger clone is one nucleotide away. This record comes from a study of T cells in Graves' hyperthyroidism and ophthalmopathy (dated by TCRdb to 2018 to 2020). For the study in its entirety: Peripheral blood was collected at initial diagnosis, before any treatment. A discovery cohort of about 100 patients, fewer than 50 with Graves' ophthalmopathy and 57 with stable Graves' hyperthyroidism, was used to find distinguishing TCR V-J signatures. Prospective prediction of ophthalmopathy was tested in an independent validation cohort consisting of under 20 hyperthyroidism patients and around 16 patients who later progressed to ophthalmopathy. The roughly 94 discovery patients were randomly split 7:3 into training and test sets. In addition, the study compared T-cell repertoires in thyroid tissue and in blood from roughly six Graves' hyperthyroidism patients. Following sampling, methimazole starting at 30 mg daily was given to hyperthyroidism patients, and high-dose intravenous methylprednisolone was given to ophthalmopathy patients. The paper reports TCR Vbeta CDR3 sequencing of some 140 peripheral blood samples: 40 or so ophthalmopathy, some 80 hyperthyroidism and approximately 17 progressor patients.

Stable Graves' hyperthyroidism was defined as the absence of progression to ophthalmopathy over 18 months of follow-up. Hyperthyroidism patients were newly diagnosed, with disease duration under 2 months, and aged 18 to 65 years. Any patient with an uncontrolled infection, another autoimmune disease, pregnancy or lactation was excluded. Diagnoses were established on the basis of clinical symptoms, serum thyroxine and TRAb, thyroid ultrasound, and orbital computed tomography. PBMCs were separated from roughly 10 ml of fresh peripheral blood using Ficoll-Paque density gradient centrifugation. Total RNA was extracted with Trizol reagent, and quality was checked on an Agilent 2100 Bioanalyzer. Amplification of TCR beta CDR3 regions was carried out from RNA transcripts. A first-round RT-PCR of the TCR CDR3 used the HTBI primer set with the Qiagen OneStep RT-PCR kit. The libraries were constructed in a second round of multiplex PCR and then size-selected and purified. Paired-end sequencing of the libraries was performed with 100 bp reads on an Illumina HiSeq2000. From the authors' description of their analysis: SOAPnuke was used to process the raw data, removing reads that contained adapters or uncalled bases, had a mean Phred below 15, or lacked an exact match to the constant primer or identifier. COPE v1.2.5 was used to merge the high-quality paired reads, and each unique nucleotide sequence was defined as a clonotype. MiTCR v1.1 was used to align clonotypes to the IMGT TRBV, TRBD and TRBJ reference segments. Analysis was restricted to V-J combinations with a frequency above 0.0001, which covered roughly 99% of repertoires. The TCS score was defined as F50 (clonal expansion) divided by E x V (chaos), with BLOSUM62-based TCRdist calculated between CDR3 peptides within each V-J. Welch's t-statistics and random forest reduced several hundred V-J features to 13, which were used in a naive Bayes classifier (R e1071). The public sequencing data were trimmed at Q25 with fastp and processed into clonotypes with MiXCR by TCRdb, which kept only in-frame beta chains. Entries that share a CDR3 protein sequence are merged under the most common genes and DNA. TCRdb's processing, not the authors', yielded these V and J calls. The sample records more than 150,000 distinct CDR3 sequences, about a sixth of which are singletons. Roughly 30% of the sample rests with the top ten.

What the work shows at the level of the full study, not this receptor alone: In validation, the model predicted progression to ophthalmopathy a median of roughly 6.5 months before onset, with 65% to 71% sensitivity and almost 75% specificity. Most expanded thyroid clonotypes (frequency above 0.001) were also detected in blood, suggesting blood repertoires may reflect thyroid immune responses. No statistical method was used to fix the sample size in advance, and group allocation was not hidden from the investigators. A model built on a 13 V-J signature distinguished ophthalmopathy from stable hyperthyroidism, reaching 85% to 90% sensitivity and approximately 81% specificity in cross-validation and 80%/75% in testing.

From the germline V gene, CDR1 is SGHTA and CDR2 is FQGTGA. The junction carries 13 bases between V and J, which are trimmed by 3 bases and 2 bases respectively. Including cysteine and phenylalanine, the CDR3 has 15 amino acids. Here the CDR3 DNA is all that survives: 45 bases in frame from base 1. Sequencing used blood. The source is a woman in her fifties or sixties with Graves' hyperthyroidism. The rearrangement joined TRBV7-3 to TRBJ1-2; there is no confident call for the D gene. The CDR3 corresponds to CASSLGILKNYGYTF. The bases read TGTGCCAGCAGCTTGGGGATCCTAAAAAACTATGGCTACACCTTC.